The T cell receptor (beta chain) under discussion was sequenced for a study of identical twins. This clonotype occurred many times. What it binds is not known. Using its own MiXCR run on the 5' RACE reads, TCRdb lists one record per CDR3 protein. The sample gives 1.5 million to 2 million distinct CDR3 sequences, around 29% of which show up once; under 0.35% is in the top ten. Study-wide results and limits: High-abundance cord blood beta clonotypes had fewer insertions; memory repertoires showed none. Recombination models fit unrelated individuals' TCR alpha sharing but underestimated twins'. Invariant MAIT and iNKT cells may have partly biased zero-insertion analyses.

Trimming took off 2 bases at V and 4 bases at J, with 5 bases between the two ends. Germline values: CDR1 SEHNR, CDR2 FQNEAQ (reference sequence). The CDR3 loop spans 13 amino acids. This sequence joins TRBV7-9 and TRBJ1-4; D is ambiguous. This TCR was recovered from a newborn girl in good health. The sequencing sample was made of cord blood. Here the CDR3 reads CASSLPGNEKLFF. The DNA for the CDR3 is TGTGCCAGCAGCTTACCCGGTAATGAAAAACTGTTTTTT.